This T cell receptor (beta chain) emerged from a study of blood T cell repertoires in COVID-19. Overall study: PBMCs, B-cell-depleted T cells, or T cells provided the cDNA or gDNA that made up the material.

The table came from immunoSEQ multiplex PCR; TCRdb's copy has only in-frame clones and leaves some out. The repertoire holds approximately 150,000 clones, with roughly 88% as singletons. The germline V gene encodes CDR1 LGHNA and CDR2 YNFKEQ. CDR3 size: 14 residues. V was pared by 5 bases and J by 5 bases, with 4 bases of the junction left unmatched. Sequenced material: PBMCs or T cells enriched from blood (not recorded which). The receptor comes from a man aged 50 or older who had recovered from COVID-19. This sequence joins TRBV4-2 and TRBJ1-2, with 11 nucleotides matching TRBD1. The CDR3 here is CASSTGQGAYGYTF. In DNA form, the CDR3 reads TGTGCCAGCAGCACCGGACAGGGGGCTTATGGCTACACCTTC.